This is a list of T cell receptor beta chains from one sample in a study of cytomegalovirus exposure and HLA in healthy donors. TCRdb keeps only in-frame clones here, not all; method: immunoSEQ multiplex PCR. This table has about 97,000 clones, about 95% appearing once. Material: PBMCs. The receptors here all came from a woman under 30 in good health and CMV-seronegative. The CDR3 runs from the conserved cysteine through the conserved F or W. A D gene is named only where the DNA matches it firmly. Some rows mark clone size as missing; the rest say once, few, many or name a class of expanded clone.

d_call j_call clone_size v_call cdr3_aa cdr3_nt
TRBD1 TRBJ1-2 NA TRBV5-5 CASSFDRETYGYTF TGTGCCAGCAGCTTCGACAGGGAAACCTATGGCTACACCTTC
TRBD2 TRBJ2-3 NA TRBV5-4 CASSPSAGGTDTQYF TGTGCCAGCAGCCCCTCCGCGGGGGGAACAGATACGCAGTATTTT
NA TRBJ1-1 NA TRBV7-2 CASSSQQGTEAFF TGTGCCAGCAGCAGCCAACAGGGAACTGAAGCTTTCTTT
TRBD1 TRBJ1-2 once TRBV7-2 CASSLAQGEGYGYTF TGTGCCAGCAGCTTAGCCCAGGGGGAAGGGTATGGCTACACCTTC
NA TRBJ2-1 NA TRBV21-1 CASRDATGWRDNEQFF TGTGCCAGCAGAGACGCGACAGGGTGGCGTGACAATGAGCAGTTCTTC
NA TRBJ1-1 once TRBV2 CANREGNTEAFF TGTGCCAACAGGGAGGGGAACACTGAAGCTTTCTTT
NA TRBJ2-7 NA TRBV27 CASVGLGGLYEQYF TGTGCCAGCGTGGGGCTAGGGGGTCTTTACGAGCAGTACTTC
NA TRBJ2-2 NA TRBV6-1 CASFLEGNTGELFF TGTGCCAGCTTCTTGGAGGGGAACACCGGGGAGCTGTTTTTT
NA TRBJ1-1 NA TRBV14 CASSQSGEAFF TGTGCCAGCAGCCAAAGCGGGGAAGCTTTCTTT
TRBD2 TRBJ2-5 NA TRBV29-1 CSVYGLAGEQLQETQYF TGCAGCGTCTACGGACTAGCGGGGGAACAACTTCAAGAGACCCAGTACTTC
NA TRBJ2-7 NA TRBV5-8 CASSSGTSYEQYF TGTGCCAGCAGCAGCGGAACGTCCTACGAGCAGTACTTC
NA TRBJ1-2 once TRBV19 CASRRQYGYTF TGTGCCAGTAGGCGACAGTATGGCTACACCTTC
NA TRBJ2-7 NA TRBV6-1 CASSDQTGSYEQYF TGTGCCAGCAGTGATCAGACAGGCTCCTACGAGCAGTACTTC
TRBD1 TRBJ1-2 NA TRBV6-5 CASSPTGTAFYGYTF TGTGCCAGCAGCCCCACCGGGACAGCATTCTATGGCTACACCTTC
NA TRBJ2-2 NA TRBV5-1 CASSLTSNTGELFF TGCGCCAGCAGCTTGACATCGAACACCGGGGAGCTGTTTTTT
NA TRBJ1-6 NA TRBV7-9 CASSYEGGVSSYNSPLHF TGTGCCAGCAGCTACGAGGGCGGAGTCAGCTCCTATAATTCACCCCTCCACTTT
TRBD1 TRBJ2-7 NA TRBV6-6 CASSYSLGTAAYEQYF TGTGCCAGCAGTTACAGCTTAGGGACAGCTGCCTACGAGCAGTACTTC
TRBD2 TRBJ2-1 NA TRBV5-1 CASSLPPGTSGANEQFF TGCGCCAGCAGCCTTCCCCCCGGGACTAGCGGTGCCAATGAGCAGTTCTTC
NA TRBJ2-7 NA TRBV10-3 CAISDKGIPYEQYF TGTGCCATCAGTGACAAGGGGATCCCCTACGAGCAGTACTTC
NA TRBJ2-7 NA TRBV7-3 CASTFGISFYEQYF TGTGCCAGCACCTTCGGGATATCCTTCTACGAGCAGTACTTC
NA TRBJ2-7 NA TRBV7-9 CASSPKFTRDTEQYF TGTGCCAGCAGCCCCAAATTCACCCGGGACACCGAGCAGTACTTC
TRBD2 TRBJ2-1 NA TRBV7-2 CASSPGTSYNEQFF TGTGCCAGCAGCCCCGGGACTAGTTACAATGAGCAGTTCTTC
TRBD1 TRBJ1-1 NA TRBV5-1 CASSFQDRASRDTEAFF TGCGCCAGCAGCTTCCAGGACAGGGCTTCTCGGGACACTGAAGCTTTCTTT
NA TRBJ1-5 NA TRBV7-6 CASSLPGMNQPQHF TGTGCCAGCAGCTTACCTGGCATGAATCAGCCCCAGCATTTT
TRBD1 TRBJ1-2 NA TRBV6-5 CASSYSHGTGWGYTF TGTGCCAGCAGTTACTCCCACGGGACAGGGTGGGGCTACACCTTC
NA TRBJ1-4 NA TRBV6-1 CASSDGGSFEKLFF TGTGCCAGCAGTGACGGGGGTTCCTTCGAAAAACTGTTTTTT